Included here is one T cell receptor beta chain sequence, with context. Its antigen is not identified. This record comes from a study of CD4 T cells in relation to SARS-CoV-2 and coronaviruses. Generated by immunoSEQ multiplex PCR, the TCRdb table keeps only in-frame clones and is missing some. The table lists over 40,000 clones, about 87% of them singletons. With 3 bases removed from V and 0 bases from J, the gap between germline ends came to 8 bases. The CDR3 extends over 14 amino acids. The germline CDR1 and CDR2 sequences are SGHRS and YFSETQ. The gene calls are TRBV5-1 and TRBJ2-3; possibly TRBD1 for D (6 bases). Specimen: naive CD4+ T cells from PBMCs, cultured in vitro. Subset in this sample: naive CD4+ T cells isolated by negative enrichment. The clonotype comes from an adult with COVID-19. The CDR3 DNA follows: TGCGCCAGCAGCTCACAGGGTAGCACAGATACGCAGTATTTT. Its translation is CASSSQGSTDTQYF.